This T cell receptor (beta chain) was obtained from a study of shared clonotypes between healthy human individuals. Background on the study: Used for every donor were three CD4 naive, three CD4 memory, two CD8 naive and one CD8 memory plate.

About this clone: No antigen is known for it.

Findings of the study overall: Generation probabilities of non-shared clonotypes were lower (relative to those shared by all four donors).

The naive CD8 population came from CD45RO-negative cells selected for CCR7, without terminally differentiated effector memory CD45RA+ cells. The donors, all of them Caucasian adults, lived in Nashville, Tennessee. V gave up 5 bases and J gave up 6 bases, with 10 bases separating them. The germline V gene encodes CDR1 SGHAT and CDR2 FQNNGV. The CDR3 is made up of 13 amino acids. This table comes from immunoSEQ multiplex PCR, and its TCRdb copy is limited to in-frame clones, with some not included. Of just over 2,000,000 clones listed, just under 95% are singletons. The material sequenced was naive CD8+ T cells sorted from blood. This receptor was obtained from a man between 18 and 35 years old in good health. This rearrangement joins TRBV11-2 to TRBJ2-2; weak D call: TRBD1 (5 bases). The CDR3: CASSISGSGELFF. In DNA form, the CDR3 reads TGTGCCAGCAGCATCTCAGGGTCCGGGGAGCTGTTTTTT.